This T cell receptor beta chain is drawn from a study of PD-L1 blockade in urothelial cancer. The wider study: Blood underwent analysis 3 weeks (second dose) and 6 weeks after treatment began.

This clone was seen once. Time point given: pretreatment peripheral blood. Germline values: CDR1 KGHSH, CDR2 LQKENI. This CDR3 comprises 15 residues. The junction had 4 bases not matched to a gene; V was cut back by 2 bases and J by 1 base. Profiled with immunoSEQ multiplex PCR; TCRdb holds only in-frame clones, not every one. This sample carries about 56,000 clones, over 75% of them seen once, and the ten largest clones take about 15%. The origin of this receptor is a man between 65 and 85 years old with urothelial cancer. Here the sequenced sample was PBMCs, taken around atezolizumab (anti-PD-L1) treatment. The V and J genes are TRBV18 and TRBJ2-5, with 7 nucleotides matching TRBD2. This CDR3 is CASSPKGGLQETQYF. The CDR3 DNA sequence: TGTGCCAGCTCACCAAAGGGAGGGCTCCAAGAGACCCAGTACTTC.